Detailed here is one T cell receptor beta chain. No antigen is known for it. This record comes from a study of type 1 regulatory T cells. Study overall: This in vitro CD4 product, T-allo10, is enriched for Tr1 cells and alloantigen-specific.

Via MiXCR, TCRdb re-called the reads, giving one row per CDR3 protein. The data hold about 65,000 distinct CDR3 sequences, with roughly 49% observed a single time. Study-wide findings and caveats: Compared with non-Tr1 cells, Tr1 cells showed a narrower TCR repertoire.

This CDR3 has 16 amino acids. Germline V gene lookup returns CDR1 LGHDT and CDR2 YNNKEL (reference sequence). Trimming left V 0 bases short and J 1 base short, with 11 bases between. This chain joins TRBV3-1 and TRBJ2-3; no firm D call. This receptor was obtained from a human donor in good health. Sequenced material: cultured non-Tr1 T cells, either the whole culture or a sorted T cell fraction (not recorded which). The CDR3 sequence is CASSQDMVARTDTQYF. The CDR3 DNA is TGTGCCAGCAGCCAAGATATGGTAGCCCGCACAGATACGCAGTATTTT.